This T cell receptor (beta chain) was identified during a study of cytomegalovirus exposure and HLA in healthy donors. Study outcomes and limitations: Several top significant clusters appeared, in a later analysis, to be linked to common viral pathogens. In a later analysis, across HLA loci, associated TCR counts were highest for DRB1, lowest for HLA-C.

A multiplex PCR was run with 60 Vbeta primers and 13 Jbeta primers. The repertoire was sequenced with immunoSEQ multiplex PCR; TCRdb's copy has only in-frame clones and lacks some. The sample contains about 160,000 clones, approximately 78% of which appear only once. Turning to this clone: Its antigen is not identified.

Trimming cost V 0 bases and J 4 bases; bases outside gene matches: 8. Germline CDR1 and CDR2: MGHRA and YSYEKL. The CDR3 runs 17 residues. This sequence was found in a girl aged 2-10 years in good health and CMV-seropositive. V is TRBV4-1 and J is TRBJ2-3; the match to TRBD2 covers 9 bases. Sequenced input: PBMCs. The DNA of the CDR3 is TGCGCCAGCAGCCAAGAGGGGGGCGGGAGGGCCGCAGATACGCAGTATTTT. Amino acids: CASSQEGGGRAADTQYF.